This T cell receptor (beta chain) was documented in a study of blood T cell repertoires in COVID-19. As for the study in general: COVID-19 samples from acute and convalescent phases originated in the United States, Italy and Spain. T cells, B-cell-depleted T cells, or PBMCs supplied cDNA or gDNA.

Authors' methods: Estimation of nucleated cell counts relied on the amplification of reference gene primers. Measured with immunoSEQ multiplex PCR; TCRdb has only the in-frame clones, and not every one. V and J calls and clone size come straight from that table; D and trimming were deduced from the DNA. The table lists about 330,000 clones, about 86% of them singletons. CDR3 size: 17 residues. Trimming took 0 bases from V and 3 from J; bases not matched to a gene: 7. Per germline, CDR1 LGHDT and CDR2 YNNKEL (reference sequence). This sequence was found in a woman in her 50s with acute or convalescent COVID-19. The sample comprised peripheral blood. The J gene is TRBJ2-5, the V gene TRBV3-1 (or the pseudogene TRBV3-2); the match to TRBD2 covers 10 bases. The CDR3 sequence: CASSQDRSGRGEETQYF. In nucleotides, the CDR3 is TGTGCCAGCAGCCAAGATCGGAGCGGGAGGGGGGAAGAGACCCAGTACTTC.